The sequence of this TCR beta chain was determined in a study of regulatory T cells in long-lasting Graves disease. Study-level points and caveats: Small numbers of samples may have cut accuracy.

CDR3 regions were amplified by Arm-PCR using iRepertoire HTBI primers to build TCR beta libraries. MiXCR, applied by TCRdb to the multiplex PCR reads, yields one record per CDR3 protein. The sample shows under 300,000 distinct CDR3 sequences, approximately 20% of them seen only once. This clonotype was seen many times. No antigen is known for it. Indicated time point: newly diagnosed GD, antithyroid drugs for less than 3 months. The TCR library was prepared using RNA isolated from PBMCs. The source of the patients was an endocrinology department in Xi'an, China. After removal of 2 bases from V and 7 bases from J, the junction contained 18 bases not matched to a gene. The CDR3 is 18 residues long. The V gene's germline CDR1 is SNHLY and CDR2 FYNNEI.

The rearrangement links TRBV2 to TRBJ2-7, with TRBD2 matching over 9 bases. The material sequenced was peripheral blood mononuclear cells (PBMCs), taken at new diagnosis, from a patient treated with antithyroid drugs. The sequence was collected from a female donor with Graves disease. CDR3 residues: CASSEWASGKTLVKEQYF. The CDR3 nucleotides read TGTGCCAGCAGTGAATGGGCTAGCGGGAAGACCCTGGTAAAAGAGCAGTACTTC.